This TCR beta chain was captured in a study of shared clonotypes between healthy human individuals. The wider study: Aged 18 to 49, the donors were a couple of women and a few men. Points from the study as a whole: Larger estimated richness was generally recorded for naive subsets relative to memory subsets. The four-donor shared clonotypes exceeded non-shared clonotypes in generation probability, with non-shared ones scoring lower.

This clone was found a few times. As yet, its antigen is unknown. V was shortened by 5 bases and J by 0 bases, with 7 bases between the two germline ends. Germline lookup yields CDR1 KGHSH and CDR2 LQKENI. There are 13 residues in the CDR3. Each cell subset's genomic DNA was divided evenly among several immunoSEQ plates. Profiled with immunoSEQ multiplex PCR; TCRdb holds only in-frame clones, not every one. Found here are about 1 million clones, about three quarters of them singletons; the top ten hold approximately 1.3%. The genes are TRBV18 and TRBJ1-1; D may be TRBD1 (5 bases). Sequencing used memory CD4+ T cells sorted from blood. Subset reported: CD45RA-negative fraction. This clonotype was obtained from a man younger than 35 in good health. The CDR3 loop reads CASSRGLNTEAFF. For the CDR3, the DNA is TGTGCCAGCTCAAGGGGACTGAACACTGAAGCTTTCTTT.